This T cell receptor beta chain was profiled in a study of early T cells in non-severe SARS-CoV-2 infection. As part of library construction, unique molecular identifiers were attached to individual cDNA molecules. TCRdb reprocessed the 5' RACE reads via MiXCR and lists one record per CDR3 protein. The table records 60,000 to 75,000 distinct CDR3 sequences, around 10% of them present only once. V lost 6 bases and J lost 7; bases outside the gene matches: 4. This CDR3 has 14 amino acids. This clonotype has more than one count but fewer than ten. This receptor was obtained from an adult who was a healthcare worker with PCR-confirmed SARS-CoV-2 infection or an uninfected control (not recorded which). The genes are TRBV12-3 or TRBV12-4 and TRBJ2-1; TRBD2 aligns across 12 bases. Sequencing was performed on whole blood, taken at baseline. DNA for the CDR3: TGTGCCAGCAGGGCTAGCGGGGGGGTGAATGAGCAGTTCTTC. Protein product: CASRASGGVNEQFF.